This is a list of T cell receptor beta chains from one sample in a study of blood T cells in healthy people across ages. MiXCR, run by TCRdb on the 5' RACE reads, gives a single entry per CDR3 protein. This table has about 1.4 million distinct CDR3 sequences, approximately 59% appearing once. What was sequenced was blood. Receptors were obtained from a man aged 18 to 30 in good health. Both conserved end residues are part of each CDR3. D genes are given only for firm matches. The listing skips clone size in some rows; elsewhere it reads once, few, many or a size class.

J,length,D,V,size,DNA,CDR3
TRBJ2-5,14,-,TRBV20-1,few,TGCAGTGCTAGCGGGGCGGAACTAGCCGGGACCCAGTACTTC,CSASGAELAGTQYF
TRBJ1-4,15,TRBD1,TRBV12-3/TRBV12-4,-,TGTGCCAGCAGCCGCCGGGGGACAGGGGAAGGAAAACTGTTTTTT,CASSRRGTGEGKLFF
TRBJ1-6,18,TRBD1,TRBV28,-,TGTGCCACCCATAATTCACAGGGGGGAGAGTACGTTAACTCACCCCTCCACTTT,CATHNSQGGEYVNSPLHF
TRBJ1-4,16,-,TRBV6-6,-,TGTGCCAGCAGTTTCTCCAGGGAGGTGGCTAATGAAAAACTGTTTTTT,CASSFSREVANEKLFF
TRBJ1-5,15,-,TRBV11-2,-,TGTGCCAGCAGCTTAGGGGGGCATGGCAATCAGCCCCAGCATTTT,CASSLGGHGNQPQHF
TRBJ2-1,13,-,TRBV27,few,TGTGCCAGCAGTCCCCGCAGTCGGGATGAGCAGTTCTTC,CASSPRSRDEQFF
TRBJ2-6,18,-,TRBV5-1,-,TGCGCCAGCAGCAGATTCAGGGATGGTATCTCTGGGGCCAACGTCCTGACTTTC,CASSRFRDGISGANVLTF
TRBJ1-2,16,-,TRBV6-1,few,TGTGCCAGCAGTGAAGCAGGAGGGGCCACTGGGAGTACAGTCACCTTC,CASSEAGGATGSTVTF
TRBJ2-7,14,-,TRBV27,-,TGTGCCAGCACCCGGGACTTATACTCCTACGAGCAGTACTTC,CASTRDLYSYEQYF
TRBJ2-4,15,TRBD2,TRBV2,-,TGTGCCAGCATAGGACTAGCGGACTCTAAAAACATTCAGTACTTC,CASIGLADSKNIQYF
TRBJ1-1,15,-,TRBV27,-,TGTGCCAGCACCGGACCAGGACAGTTGAACACTGAAGCTTTCTTT,CASTGPGQLNTEAFF
TRBJ2-7,15,-,TRBV4-3,-,TGCGCCAGCAGCCGAGGCGCGGAATCCTACAATGAGCAGTACTTC,CASSRGAESYNEQYF
TRBJ2-1,14,-,TRBV24-1,few,TGTGCCACCAGTGTAAGTCCCGGGAGCAATGAGCAGTTCTTC,CATSVSPGSNEQFF
TRBJ1-1,13,-,TRBV15,-,TGTGCCACCAGCAGAGAACTCGAAACTGAAGCTTTCTTT,CATSRELETEAFF
TRBJ2-1,15,-,TRBV7-2,-,TGTGCCAGCAGCTTTCGGGGGGCCTCCTACAATGAGCAGTTCTTC,CASSFRGASYNEQFF
TRBJ1-5,16,-,TRBV4-1,-,TGCGCCAGCAGCCAAGAATTTACTTACATGAATCAGCCCCAGCATTTT,CASSQEFTYMNQPQHF
TRBJ2-5,15,TRBD1,TRBV11-2,-,TGTGCCAGCAGCTTATACAGGGGGATTTCCTACGGGCAGTACTTC,CASSLYRGISYGQYF
TRBJ2-7,12,-,TRBV29-1,-,TGCAGCGAGGCCCCCAAGGAATACGAGCAGTACTTC,CSEAPKEYEQYF
TRBJ1-4,13,-,TRBV29-1,-,TGCAGCGTTGGAGTAGCAACTAATGAAAAACTGTTTTTT,CSVGVATNEKLFF
TRBJ2-1,16,-,TRBV20-1,many,TGCAGTGCTAGTCCGGAACAGTTCAGCTCCTACAATGAGCAGTTCTTC,CSASPEQFSSYNEQFF
TRBJ2-7,14,TRBD2,TRBV20-1,-,TGCAGTGCTCCCGGGACTACGAGATCCTACGAGCAGTACTTC,CSAPGTTRSYEQYF
TRBJ2-5,18,TRBD2,TRBV4-1,few,TGCGCCAGCAGCCAAGATGGGCGCCTAGCGGGGGTCCAAGAGACCCAGTACTTC,CASSQDGRLAGVQETQYF
TRBJ1-1,13,-,TRBV29-1,-,TGCAGCGGTGACGGACGGATGAACACTGAAGCTTTCTTT,CSGDGRMNTEAFF
TRBJ1-2,12,-,TRBV20-1,-,TGCAGTGCTCAGGGGCAGGAGTATGGCTACACCTTC,CSAQGQEYGYTF
TRBJ1-2,15,-,TRBV28,-,TGTGCCAGCGGGTCGGGGGTTGAGACGTTTCGTGGCTACACCTTC,CASGSGVETFRGYTF
TRBJ2-6,17,-,TRBV5-6,-,TGTGCCAGCAGCCTGCAAGGTGGGGACTCTGGGGCCAACGTCCTGACTTTC,CASSLQGGDSGANVLTF
TRBJ2-7,14,TRBD1,TRBV6-2/TRBV6-3,few,TGTGCCAGCAGTTACTCGGGACAGAGCTACGAGCAGTACTTC,CASSYSGQSYEQYF
TRBJ2-2,17,TRBD2,TRBV5-5,-,TGTGCCAGCAGCTCGGGACTAGCGGGGGCGAACACCGGGGAGCTGTTTTTT,CASSSGLAGANTGELFF
TRBJ2-1,16,-,TRBV3-1,-,TGTGCCAGCAGCCAAGACCGGGACGGACTGGCGGATGAGCAGTTCTTC,CASSQDRDGLADEQFF
TRBJ2-7,13,-,TRBV14,few,TGTGCCAGCAGCCAAGAGTCCACCTACGAGCAGTACTTC,CASSQESTYEQYF
TRBJ2-1,16,-,TRBV6-2/TRBV6-3,-,TGTGCCAGCAGCCGACGAGGGGGGCAATATTACAATGAGCAGTTCTTC,CASSRRGGQYYNEQFF
TRBJ2-1,15,-,TRBV7-8,once,TGTGCCAGCAGCTTAAGGGACACGCCCTACAATGAGCAGTTCTTC,CASSLRDTPYNEQFF
TRBJ2-3,14,-,TRBV6-1,few,TGTGCCAGCAGCGCACAGGGTCGCACAGATACGCAGTATTTT,CASSAQGRTDTQYF
TRBJ2-7,13,-,TRBV29-1,few,TGCAGCGTTTTTTCTAGCGATACCTACGAGCAGTACTTC,CSVFSSDTYEQYF
TRBJ1-1,16,-,TRBV14,-,TGTGCCAGCAGCCAAGATACAGGGCTGATGAACACTGAAGCTTTCTTT,CASSQDTGLMNTEAFF
TRBJ1-2,12,-,TRBV29-1,-,TGCAGCGTTGTTAGTGGGGGCTATGGCTACACCTTC,CSVVSGGYGYTF
TRBJ2-5,13,-,TRBV29-1,few,TGCAGCGCAAATGGCCTCCGAGGGGAGACCCAGTACTTC,CSANGLRGETQYF
TRBJ1-1,15,-,TRBV21-1,-,TGTGCCAGCAGCGCCCCGGGACAAGTTATCCCGGAGGCTTTCTTT,CASSAPGQVIPEAFF
TRBJ2-2,16,TRBD2,TRBV3-1,-,TGTGCCAGCAGCGCCCAAGCGGGGGGTAACACCGGGGAGCTGTTTTTT,CASSAQAGGNTGELFF
TRBJ2-3,14,TRBD1,TRBV20-1,-,TGCAGTGCACAGGACAGGGGCTCCGCAGATACGCAGTATTTT,CSAQDRGSADTQYF
TRBJ2-5,15,-,TRBV20-1,few,TGCAGTGCTGAAGACCCCCTCGGGTCTCTGGAGACCCAGTACTTC,CSAEDPLGSLETQYF
TRBJ2-7,16,TRBD1,TRBV27,-,TGTGCCAGCAGTTTATCCGGGACAGGGGCTGCCTACGAGCAGTACTTC,CASSLSGTGAAYEQYF
TRBJ2-7,15,TRBD2,TRBV6-5,-,TGTGCCAGCAGTTACTCGGGAGCGGGAGGGCACGAGCAGTACTTC,CASSYSGAGGHEQYF
TRBJ2-5,14,-,TRBV12-3/TRBV12-4,-,TGTGCCAGCAGTTTAAACAGGGAGCAAGAGACCCAGTACTTC,CASSLNREQETQYF
TRBJ2-7,14,-,TRBV27,-,TGTGCCAGCAGTACCAGGGGAAAGAGCTACGAGCAGTACTTC,CASSTRGKSYEQYF
TRBJ2-7,13,-,TRBV27,once,TGTGCCAGCGGCCGGGACCCGACCTCCGAGCAGTACTTC,CASGRDPTSEQYF
TRBJ1-6,15,-,TRBV14,-,TGTGCCAGCAGCCAGGTCAAAGGTTCGGGTTCACCCCTCCACTTT,CASSQVKGSGSPLHF
TRBJ2-5,8,-,TRBV9,-,TGTGCCAGCAGAACTCAGTACTTC,CASRTQYF
TRBJ2-3,15,TRBD2,TRBV7-8,-,TGTGCCAGCAGACGTAGCGGGGGGACTACAGATACGCAGTATTTT,CASRRSGGTTDTQYF
TRBJ1-1,13,-,TRBV12-3/TRBV12-4,-,TGTGCCAGCAGTTTAGGGGTTCGGGCTGAAGCTTTCTTT,CASSLGVRAEAFF